These 5 T cell receptor beta chains were sequenced from one sample in a study of blood T cells in healthy people across ages. Using a J-beta primer mix together with a sample-barcoded 5' primer, a second PCR was run for roughly 6 to 12 cycles. TCRdb reprocessed the 5' RACE reads with MiXCR, giving one entry per CDR3 protein. Found here are about 830,000 distinct CDR3 sequences, approximately 67% of them singletons; the top ten hold about 30%. Specimen: blood. The receptors were gathered from a man aged 25 to 40 in good health.

The chain uses TRBV2 and TRBJ2-5; D unclear. The J call may be wrong; the DNA end is better matched by TRBJ2-4. The CDR3 has 15 amino acids. The germline V gene has CDR1 SNHLY and CDR2 FYNNEI. Written as DNA, the CDR3 is TGTGCCAGCAGTGAAGGTCAACTTTCGTCGAACATTCAGTACTTC. Amino acid sequence: CASSEGQLSSNIQYF.

This clonotype came up many times. The J gene is TRBJ1-2, the V gene TRBV25-1; D might be TRBD1 (5 bases). The germline V and J ends were trimmed by 5 bases and 7 bases, with 8 bases remaining between them. This CDR3 has 11 amino acids. The germline gives CDR1 MGHDK, CDR2 SYGVNS. The chain's CDR3 is CASSPGGGYTF. CDR3 DNA sequence: TGTGCCAGCAGTCCTGGGGGTGGCTACACCTTC.

The genes are TRBV14 and TRBJ1-2; 10 nucleotides line up with TRBD1. The CDR3 length is 15 residues. Germline-derived CDR1 and CDR2 are SGHDN and FVKESK. The trim removed 3 bases at V and 4 bases at J, leaving 5 bases unmatched. As DNA, the CDR3 is TGTGCCAGCAGCCAGGGACAGGGGTCTATCTATGGCTACACCTTC. Encoded protein: CASSQGQGSIYGYTF.

The chain carries TRBV27 and TRBJ1-2; unclear D gene. The V gene lost 5 bases and the J gene lost 6 bases, with 19 bases spanning the gap. Germline-derived CDR1 and CDR2 are MNHEY and SMNVEV (reference sequence). The CDR3 consists of 15 residues. The CDR3 DNA reads as TGTGCCAGCAGTCGTATCTCCTCTCGGGTTAATGGCTACACCTTC. Residues: CASSRISSRVNGYTF.

This rearrangement joins TRBV2 to TRBJ2-6; D gene uncertain. Germline loops: CDR1 SNHLY, CDR2 FYNNEI. V was pared by 6 bases and J by 1 base, with 22 bases between. The length of the CDR3 is 19 residues. The CDR3 DNA reads TGTGCCAGCAGAACACCGCCGGGCCAAATCCATTCTGGGGCCAACGTCCTGACTTTC. Translation: CASRTPPGQIHSGANVLTF.